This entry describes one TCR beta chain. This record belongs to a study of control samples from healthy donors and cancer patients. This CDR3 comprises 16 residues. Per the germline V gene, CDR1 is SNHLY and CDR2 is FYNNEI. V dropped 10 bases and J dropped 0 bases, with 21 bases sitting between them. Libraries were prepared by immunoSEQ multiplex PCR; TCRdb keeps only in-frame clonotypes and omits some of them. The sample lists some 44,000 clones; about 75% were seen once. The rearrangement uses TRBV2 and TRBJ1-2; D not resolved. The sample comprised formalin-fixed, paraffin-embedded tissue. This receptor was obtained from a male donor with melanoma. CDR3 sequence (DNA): TGTGCCAACGATAGGCTGACGGAACCTGCTAACTATGGCTACACCTTC. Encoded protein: CANDRLTEPANYGYTF.